This T cell receptor (beta chain) was sequenced in a study of identical twins. Whole-study results and caveats: Conclusions were drawn cross-sectionally by statistical analysis, without following the same donors.

TCRdb reprocessed the 5' RACE reads with MiXCR, giving one entry per CDR3 protein. This sample has approximately 670,000 distinct CDR3 sequences, with roughly 6% found just once. This clonotype was seen more than once but under ten times. The antigen remains undetermined. The source material was naive T cells sorted from blood. This TCR was sampled from a young man in good health.

Here the CDR3 DNA reads TGCGCCAGCAGCTTGCCCAGCGGGAGGGTACTAGACTACAATGAGCAGTTCTTC. It encodes CASSLPSGRVLDYNEQFF. The chain joins TRBV5-1 to TRBJ2-1; 10 nucleotides agree with TRBD2. The CDR3 spans 18 residues. The ends lost 1 base at V and 3 bases at J; junction bases unmatched: 10. Looked up from germline, CDR1 is SGHRS and CDR2 is YFSETQ.